A single sample gave rise to the 31 T cell receptor beta chains below, sequenced in a study of T cell responses to AZD1222 COVID-19 vaccine. Clones were sequenced by immunoSEQ multiplex PCR, and TCRdb holds only the in-frame ones, with some missing. The table lists 150,000 or so clones, 88% of them singletons, with roughly 6.9% in the top ten. The specimen comprised peripheral blood, sampled after recovery from COVID-19. These receptors all come from an adult who had recovered from COVID-19.

The chain joins TRBV2 to TRBJ2-5, with TRBD1 matching 10 bases. Trimming cost V 3 bases and J 2 bases; bases outside gene matches: 3. Germline values: CDR1 SNHLY, CDR2 FYNNEI. The CDR3 covers 15 residues. CDR3 coding DNA: TGTGCCAGCAGTGATGGGGGACAGGGGCAAGAGACCCAGTACTTC. It translates to CASSDGGQGQETQYF.

The rearrangement uses TRBV7-6 and TRBJ2-3; 9 bases align to TRBD2. CDR3 size: 19 residues. After removal of 5 bases from V and 5 bases from J, the junction contained 20 bases not matched to a gene. Germline V lookup: CDR1 SGHVS, CDR2 FNYEAQ. The CDR3 DNA is TGTGCCAGCAGCCAAGGACTAGCGAGAAGCCTCTTTAGAGGAGATACGCAGTATTTT. Protein: CASSQGLARSLFRGDTQYF.

The V call is TRBV21-1, the J call TRBJ2-7; the tabulated D call, TRBD2, remains unverified against the DNA. TRBV21-1 has pseudogene status. The CDR3 covers 17 residues. CDR3 in amino acids: CASSWQGLALRSYEQYF. CDR3 sequence (DNA): TGTGCCAGCAGCTGGCAGGGACTAGCGTTACGTTCCTACGAGCAGTACTTC.

CDR3 sequence (DNA): TGTGCCAGCAGCTCCAGACAGGAAAGCTACGAGCAGTACTTC. Encoded protein: CASSSRQESYEQYF. The rearrangement links TRBV5-5 to TRBJ2-7; possibly TRBD1 for D (6 bases). The CDR3 has 14 residues. Trimming pared 3 bases from V and 3 bases from J, leaving 13 bases between. In germline, CDR1 is SGHKS, CDR2 YYEKEE (reference sequence). The full variable domain, its missing parts supplied by reference TRBV5-5 and TRBJ2-7, is DAGVTQSPTHLIKTRGQQVTLRCSPISGHKSVSWYQQVLGQGPQFIFQYYEKEERGRGNFPDRFSARQFPNYSSELNVNALLLGDSALYLCASSSRQESYEQYFGPGTRLTVT.

V gene TRBV7-2 combines with J gene TRBJ2-2; 7 bases map to TRBD2. The CDR3 runs 14 residues. V lost 3 bases and J lost 8; bases outside the gene matches: 6. Germline V lookup: CDR1 SGHTA, CDR2 FQGNSA. The CDR3 DNA reads as TGTGCCAGCAGCTTCCGACGCGGGGGAGGGGAGCTGTTTTTT. It encodes CASSFRRGGGELFF.

The CDR3 DNA reads TGCGCCAGCAGCCAAGATGTCGGTAGCAACCTTGTAACTCCTCACTCCTACAATGAGCAGTTCTTC. It encodes CASSQDVGSNLVTPHSYNEQFF. The gene calls are TRBV4-3 and TRBJ2-1, with D unclear. Germline V lookup: CDR1 LGHNA, CDR2 YSLEER. V shed 0 bases and J shed 0 bases, with 27 bases lying between them. This CDR3 has 22 residues.

The rearrangement uses TRBV5-6 and TRBJ1-1, with D possibly being TRBD1 (5 bases). Germline V gene lookup returns CDR1 SGHDT and CDR2 YYEEEE. This CDR3 spans 14 amino acids. Trimming pared 4 bases from V and 5 bases from J, leaving 15 bases between. As DNA, the CDR3 is TGTGCCAGCAGCGCGAGCAGGGTGGGGACTGAAGCTTTCTTT. Translated, it gives CASSASRVGTEAFF. The complete variable domain, with remaining parts taken from reference TRBV5-6 and TRBJ1-1, reads DAGVTQSPTHLIKTRGQQVTLRCSPKSGHDTVSWYQQALGQGPQFIFQYYEEEERQRGNFPDRFSGHQFPNYSSELNVNALLLGDSALYLCASSASRVGTEAFFGQGTRLTVV.

The V and J genes are TRBV27 and TRBJ2-7; D is unresolved. Germline-derived CDR1 and CDR2 are MNHEY and SMNVEV (reference sequence). This CDR3 has 15 residues. V was pared by 3 bases and J by 0 bases, with 12 bases between. This chain's CDR3 is CASSFRASYSYEQYF. The CDR3 DNA follows: TGTGCCAGCAGTTTCCGGGCCTCATACTCCTACGAGCAGTACTTC.

This chain links TRBV6-2 or TRBV6-3 with TRBJ2-1; 8 bases line up with TRBD1. V trimming: 6 bases; J trimming: 6 bases; junction bases outside the gene matches: 10. The CDR3 totals 15 residues. CDR1 and CDR2 from the germline V gene are MNHEY and SVGEGT. The CDR3 DNA reads as TGTGCCAGCAGCGACAGAGGGGGGACAGGCAATGAGCAGTTCTTC. This encodes CASSDRGGTGNEQFF.

The chain couples TRBV29-1 to TRBJ2-6; 9 nucleotides align to TRBD1. Germline V gives CDR1 SQVTM, CDR2 ANQGSEA. The CDR3 totals 16 residues. Trimming cost V 6 bases and J 0 bases; bases outside gene matches: 6. The CDR3, as DNA: TGCAGCGTACGGGGACAGGGCGCCTCTGGGGCCAACGTCCTGACTTTC. This sequence encodes CSVRGQGASGANVLTF.

The genes are TRBV20-1 and TRBJ2-7; 7 bases are a match to TRBD2. Germline values: CDR1 DFQATT, CDR2 SNEGSKA (reference sequence). Germline trimming cut 7 bases from V and 0 bases from J; bases unmatched to any gene: 0. The CDR3 has 11 residues. CDR3 DNA: TGCAGTGGCGGGGGCTCCTACGAGCAGTACTTC. Protein sequence: CSGGGSYEQYF.

The V and J genes are TRBV19 and TRBJ2-5; 8 nucleotides match TRBD1. Germline V CDR1 and CDR2: LNHDA, SQIVND (reference sequence). This CDR3 spans 15 amino acids. Trimming removed 3 bases from V and 2 bases from J; junction bases left unmatched: 5. The CDR3 protein is CASSMTGAPQETQYF. DNA for the CDR3: TGTGCCAGTAGTATGACAGGGGCCCCACAAGAGACCCAGTACTTC.

As for this clone: This may come from a read error, since a much larger clone is one base off. Other DNA sequences in this specimen translate into the identical CDR3. For the CDR3, the DNA is TGCGCCAGCAGTGAGTTGTGGGGAAGCAATCAGCCCCAGCATTTT. Translated, it gives CASSELWGSNQPQHF. J is TRBJ1-5 and V is TRBV2; D remains unclear. This CDR3 spans 15 amino acids. CDR1 is SNHLY and CDR2 is FYNNEI in the germline V gene.

This chain joins TRBV11-2 and TRBJ2-7, with D possibly being TRBD1 (5 bases). Germline V gene sequence: CDR1 SGHAT, CDR2 FQNNGV. V lost 3 bases and J lost 4, with 10 bases in between. The CDR3 is made up of 13 amino acids. The CDR3 here is CASSLAQGYEQYF. The CDR3 region has the DNA TGTGCCAGCAGCTTGGCCCAGGGTTACGAGCAGTACTTC.

The rearrangement joins TRBV5-8 to TRBJ2-3, with D perhaps TRBD1 or TRBD2 (5 bases each). The germline V gene encodes CDR1 SGHTS and CDR2 YDEGEE. V was shortened by 5 bases and J by 3 bases, with 19 bases between the two germline ends. The CDR3 is made up of 16 amino acids. The DNA for the CDR3 is TGTGCCAGCAGTTCCACGGGGCAGGGCTGGACAGATACGCAGTATTTT. Protein product: CASSSTGQGWTDTQYF.

This sequence joins TRBV19 and TRBJ2-7; no reliable D call. V was trimmed by 4 bases and J by 0 bases, leaving 16 bases between them. Germline CDR1 LNHDA, CDR2 SQIVND (reference sequence). The CDR3 is 16 amino acids. CDR3 DNA sequence: TGTGCCAGTAGTACGGACCCGACTGCCTACTCCTACGAGCAGTACTTC. This sequence encodes CASSTDPTAYSYEQYF.

The J gene is TRBJ2-3, the V gene TRBV10-2; the match to TRBD2 covers 8 bases. The germline CDR1 and CDR2 sequences are WSHSY and SAAADI. V lost 2 bases, J lost 6 bases, and 4 bases stayed unmatched. The CDR3 sequence is 14 residues long. CDR3 loop: CASSEIQRGDTQYF. Here the CDR3 DNA reads TGCGCCAGCAGTGAGATCCAGCGGGGGGATACGCAGTATTTT.

The chain is built from TRBV28 and TRBJ1-1; D remains unclear. Germline V gene sequence: CDR1 MDHEN, CDR2 SYDVKM. This CDR3 comprises 11 residues. The V end was cut by 7 bases, the J end by 1 base, with 4 bases between. The CDR3 is CASTENTEAFF. CDR3 bases: TGTGCCAGCACAGAGAACACTGAAGCTTTCTTT.

The chain carries TRBV6-2 or TRBV6-3 and TRBJ1-6, with a possible D match to TRBD1 (5 bases). Trimming removed 0 bases from V and 9 bases from J, with 15 bases in between. The germline V gene has CDR1 MNHEY and CDR2 SVGEGT. CDR3 length equals 16 residues. Written as DNA, the CDR3 is TGTGCCAGCAGTTACTCCGACAGCATACCGAGTTCACCCCTCCACTTT. This translates into CASSYSDSIPSSPLHF.

The chain employs TRBV11-2 and TRBJ2-7, with D perhaps TRBD1 (6 bases). From germline, CDR1 is SGHAT and CDR2 FQNNGV. The germline V and J ends were trimmed by 0 bases and 3 bases, with 18 bases remaining between them. This CDR3 has 17 residues. This CDR3 is CASSLDSPGTRGYEQYF. CDR3 bases: TGTGCCAGCAGCTTAGATTCACCCGGGACAAGGGGCTACGAGCAGTACTTC. Complete variable domain (other parts from reference TRBV11-2 and TRBJ2-7): EAGVAQSPRYKIIEKRQSVAFWCNPISGHATLYWYQQILGQGPKLLIQFQNNGVVDDSQLPKDRFSAERLKGVDSTLKIQPAKLEDSAVYLCASSLDSPGTRGYEQYFGPGTRLTVT.

This rearrangement joins TRBV4-1 to TRBJ1-3; the match to TRBD1 covers 7 bases. V shed 0 bases and J 4 bases; nucleotides not matched to a gene: 3. Germline V gene lookup returns CDR1 MGHRA and CDR2 YSYEKL. This CDR3 is built from 15 residues. In nucleotides, the CDR3 is TGCGCCAGCAGCCAAGAGGGCAGGGGGGGAAACACCATATATTTT. Amino acids: CASSQEGRGGNTIYF.

This chain uses TRBV7-8 with TRBJ1-3; D may be TRBD1 (5 bases). This CDR3 contains 16 residues. Germline CDR1 is SGHVS and CDR2 is FQNEAQ. The V gene lost 0 bases and the J gene lost 1 base, with 10 bases spanning the gap. In DNA form, the CDR3 reads TGTGCCAGCAGCTTAGCCGGGACGGATTCTGGAAACACCATATATTTT. It translates to CASSLAGTDSGNTIYF.

The CDR3 DNA reads TGTGCCAGCAGTCACAGGGCGGGGACCCTCTCTGGCACAGATACGCAGTATTTT. Amino acids: CASSHRAGTLSGTDTQYF. V usage is TRBV6-6 and J usage is TRBJ2-3; D tentatively fits TRBD1 or TRBD2 (6 bases each). Germline V lookup: CDR1 MNHNY, CDR2 SVGAGI (reference sequence). CDR3 size: 18 residues. Between the trimmed V and J ends, which lost 5 bases and 1 base, there was a span of 22 bases.

This clone was seen only a few times. The rearrangement joins TRBV10-3 to TRBJ2-5; 7 positions match TRBD1. The CDR3 covers 15 residues. The germline CDR1 and CDR2 sequences are ENHRY and SYGVKD. Trimming took 10 bases from V and 3 from J; bases not matched to a gene: 14. The DNA of the CDR3 is TGTGCCACGTCGATTTCGGGACAGCCGAAAGAGACCCAGTACTTC. It yields the protein CATSISGQPKETQYF.

V gene TRBV19 combines with J gene TRBJ1-5; TRBD1 aligns across 8 bases. Germline values: CDR1 LNHDA, CDR2 SQIVND (reference sequence). This CDR3 region has 18 residues. Trimming at V came to 1 base and at J to 5 bases, leaving 13 bases not matched to a gene. The CDR3 protein is CASSIGVPGGRWDQPQHF. Written as DNA, the CDR3 is TGTGCCAGTAGTATAGGGGTACCAGGGGGCAGGTGGGATCAGCCCCAGCATTTT. Full variable domain (rest looked up from reference TRBV19 and TRBJ1-5): DGGITQSPKYLFRKEGQNVTLSCEQNLNHDAMYWYRQDPGQGLRLIYYSQIVNDFQKGDIAEGYSVSREKKESFPLTVTSAQKNPTAFYLCASSIGVPGGRWDQPQHFGDGTRLSIL.

This chain uses TRBV7-2 with TRBJ2-7; 14 nucleotides line up with TRBD2. In germline, CDR1 is SGHTA, CDR2 FQGNSA. Germline trimming cut 5 bases from V and 2 bases from J; bases unmatched to any gene: 5. This CDR3 has 16 amino acids. The CDR3 DNA is TGTGCCAGCAGCACCTGGACTAGCGGGGGGCCCTACGAGCAGTACTTC. It specifies CASSTWTSGGPYEQYF. Full variable domain (rest looked up from reference TRBV7-2 and TRBJ2-7): GAGVSQSPSNKVTEKGKDVELRCDPISGHTALYWYRQSLGQGLEFLIYFQGNSAPDKSGLPSDRFSAERTGGSVSTLTIQRTQQEDSAVYLCASSTWTSGGPYEQYFGPGTRLTVT.

The chain is built from TRBV5-1 and TRBJ2-7, with 9 bases fitting TRBD1. V dropped 0 bases and J dropped 6; count of bases not matched to a gene: 7. Germline lookup yields CDR1 SGHRS and CDR2 YFSETQ. The CDR3 runs 15 residues. CDR3 loop: CASSLDGGTGREQYF. CDR3 in DNA: TGCGCCAGCAGCTTGGACGGTGGGACAGGGCGCGAGCAGTACTTC.

This chain joins TRBV25-1 and TRBJ1-1; 7 positions agree with TRBD1. This CDR3 comprises 13 residues. V shed 5 bases and J 10 bases; nucleotides not matched to a gene: 10. CDR1 MGHDK and CDR2 SYGVNS come from the germline V gene. CDR3 coding DNA: TGTGCCAGCAGTATCGGTAGGGGGCTTGGAGCTTTCTTT. This gives the protein CASSIGRGLGAFF. Drawing the rest from reference TRBV25-1 and TRBJ1-1, the complete variable domain is EADIYQTPRYLVIGTGKKITLECSQTMGHDKMYWYQQDPGMELHLIHYSYGVNSTEKGDLSSESTVSRIRTEHFPLTLESARPSHTSQYLCASSIGRGLGAFFGQGTRLTVV.

Only one count was recorded for this clone. The chain uses TRBV6-1 and TRBJ2-3, with 10 bases identical to TRBD2. CDR1 MNHNS and CDR2 SASEGT come from the germline V gene. This CDR3 region has 16 residues. Germline trimming cut 2 bases from V and 4 bases from J; bases unmatched to any gene: 6. In nucleotides, the CDR3 is TGTGCCAGCAGTGAATTAAGCGGGAGGGCCCCAGATACGCAGTATTTT. It specifies CASSELSGRAPDTQYF.

This clone was counted a few times. V and J are TRBV21-1 and TRBJ2-7; TRBD1, the table's D call, lacks a check against the DNA. TRBV21-1 is shown as a pseudogene. The CDR3 length is 15 residues. The CDR3 region is CASSTRDRPSYEQYF. The CDR3 DNA reads TGTGCCAGCAGCACCCGGGACAGGCCTAGCTACGAGCAGTACTTC.

The rearrangement joins TRBV10-3 to TRBJ1-2; D not resolved. CDR1 is ENHRY, CDR2 SYGVKD, per germline. V lost 4 bases and J lost 4, with 10 bases in between. This CDR3 spans 13 amino acids. CDR3 in amino acids: CAISGVGFYGYTF. As DNA, the CDR3 is TGTGCCATCAGTGGGGTAGGTTTCTATGGCTACACCTTC.